The 30 T cell receptor beta chains below were found in one sample sequenced in a study of shared T cell receptors in the human thymus. Sequencing was performed with immunoSEQ multiplex PCR; in TCRdb, only in-frame clones are kept and a portion is missing. The sample records around 340,000 clones, approximately 95% being singletons. Specimen: thymocytes. These receptors were collected from a human donor.

This rearrangement joins TRBV7-2 to TRBJ1-4, with 7 bases identical to TRBD1. CDR1 and CDR2 from the germline V gene are SGHTA and FQGNSA. V dropped 6 bases and J dropped 4; count of bases not matched to a gene: 5. This CDR3 has 14 residues. In DNA, the CDR3 is TGTGCCAGCAGTTACAGGGGCGGTAATGAAAAACTGTTTTTT. This translates into CASSYRGGNEKLFF.

This clone was seen only once. The chain is built from TRBV7-8 and TRBJ1-1; TRBD1 agrees at 7 bases. The germline gives CDR1 SGHVS, CDR2 FQNEAQ. J was trimmed by 4 bases and V by 4 bases; bases with no gene match: 0. The CDR3 sequence is 12 residues long. This chain's CDR3 is CASSSGGTEAFF. CDR3 DNA sequence: TGTGCCAGCAGCTCAGGGGGCACTGAAGCTTTCTTT.

The chain employs TRBV11-1 and TRBJ1-2, with D unresolved. Germline V gene sequence: CDR1 SGHAT, CDR2 FQDESV (reference sequence). The V gene lost 6 bases and the J gene lost 6 bases, with 14 bases spanning the gap. This CDR3 contains 13 residues. DNA for the CDR3: TGTGCCAGCAGGAGCTCCTTGGGGAATGGCTACACCTTC. Translation: CASRSSLGNGYTF.

The chain carries TRBV15 and TRBJ2-1, with TRBD2 identical over 11 bases. The germline CDR1 and CDR2 sequences are LNHNV and YYDKDF (reference sequence). This CDR3 has 16 residues. J lost 4 bases, V lost 5 bases, and 7 bases had no gene match. CDR3 bases: TGTGCCACCAGCGGGGGACTAGCGGCTTCGTACAATGAGCAGTTCTTC. It codes for CATSGGLAASYNEQFF.

The table lists this clone with a few counts. The genes are TRBV13 and TRBJ2-1; 7 bases match TRBD1. The V gene end was trimmed by 4 bases and the J gene end by 10 bases; junction bases not matched to a gene: 10. Germline V gene sequence: CDR1 PRHDT, CDR2 FYEKMQ (reference sequence). The length of the CDR3 is 14 residues. CDR3 DNA sequence: TGTGCCAGCAGCTGTACCAAGGGGGCAATCGAGCAGTTCTTC. This gives the protein CASSCTKGAIEQFF. Full variable domain (remainder filled in from reference TRBV13 and TRBJ2-1): AAGVIQSPRHLIKEKRETATLKCYPIPRHDTVYWYQQGPGQDPQFLISFYEKMQSDKGSIPDRFSAQQFSDYHSELNMSSLELGDSALYFCASSCTKGAIEQFFGPGTRLTVL.

This chain connects TRBV4-1 to TRBJ2-3; TRBD2 matches at 12 bases. Trimming took 0 bases from V and 4 from J; bases not matched to a gene: 5. The CDR3 is made up of 17 amino acids. CDR1 MGHRA and CDR2 YSYEKL come from the germline V gene. CDR3 bases: TGCGCCAGCAGCCAAGAAACTAGCGGGAGGACGGCAGATACGCAGTATTTT. Translating it yields CASSQETSGRTADTQYF.

CDR3 bases: TGTGCCAGCAGCGAACAGGGTAGCACAGATACGCAGTATTTT. Translated, it gives CASSEQGSTDTQYF. This chain joins TRBV7-3 and TRBJ2-3; TRBD1 might be the D (6 bases). From germline, CDR1 is SGHTA and CDR2 FQGTGA. Trimming stripped 5 bases from V and 0 bases from J, with 9 bases between. The CDR3 is made up of 14 amino acids.

For the CDR3, the DNA is TGCGCCAGCAGCCAAGCCAGCGTAGATCCGAACACCGGGGAGCTGTTTTTT. Translation: CASSQASVDPNTGELFF. The chain has TRBV4-3 and TRBJ2-2; D not certain. The CDR3 has 17 residues. Germline V gene sequence: CDR1 LGHNA, CDR2 YSLEER. Trimming took 1 base from V and 0 from J, leaving 12 bases between them.

The genes are TRBV29-1 and TRBJ2-1; the match to TRBD2 covers 9 bases. Germline CDR1 SQVTM, CDR2 ANQGSEA. The CDR3 extends over 13 amino acids. The J segment lost 3 bases and the V segment lost 8 bases, leaving 5 bases of the junction unmatched. The chain's CDR3 is CSPLAGVYNEQFF. DNA of the CDR3: TGCAGCCCCTTAGCGGGAGTCTACAATGAGCAGTTCTTC.

The chain carries TRBV27 and TRBJ1-1; possibly TRBD1 for D (5 bases). V was clipped by 0 bases and J by 1 base, with 12 bases between them. Germline CDR1 reads MNHEY; CDR2 reads SMNVEV (reference sequence). The CDR3 sequence is 16 residues long. The CDR3 DNA sequence: TGTGCCAGCAGTTTATCAGACAGTTTGGGGAACACTGAAGCTTTCTTT. It encodes CASSLSDSLGNTEAFF.

The chain employs TRBV5-4 and TRBJ1-2, with 10 bases that match TRBD1. The CDR3 length is 15 residues. Unmatched junction bases numbered 7, after V lost 3 bases and J lost 5 bases. The V gene's germline CDR1 is SGHNT and CDR2 YYREEE (reference sequence). The CDR3 region has the DNA TGTGCCAGCAGCTATGACAGGGGGCAAGGGTATGGCTACACCTTC. It is translated as CASSYDRGQGYGYTF.

The chain couples TRBV11-2 to TRBJ2-7, with 10 bases matching TRBD2. Germline V lookup: CDR1 SGHAT, CDR2 FQNNGV. This CDR3 has 18 amino acids. V trimming: 0 bases; J trimming: 1 base; junction bases outside the gene matches: 9. The CDR3 is CASSLDLVAGGPSYEQYF. DNA for the CDR3: TGTGCCAGCAGCTTAGATTTAGTAGCGGGAGGCCCATCCTACGAGCAGTACTTC.

V and J are TRBV6-5 and TRBJ1-1; D call uncertain. Trimming stripped 2 bases from V and 1 base from J, with 5 bases between. The CDR3 length is 13 residues. The germline V gene has CDR1 MNHEY and CDR2 SVGAGI. In nucleotides, the CDR3 is TGTGCCAGCAGTTACGTCCCGAACACTGAAGCTTTCTTT. Translated, it gives CASSYVPNTEAFF.

In DNA, the CDR3 is TGTGCCAGCAGTTACCGGGACAGTTTCCAAGAGACCCAGTACTTC. Its translation: CASSYRDSFQETQYF. V gene TRBV6-6 combines with J gene TRBJ2-5; 7 nucleotides match TRBD1. J gave up 1 base and V 2 bases, and 4 bases lay outside the gene matches. CDR1 is MNHNY, CDR2 SVGAGI, per germline (reference sequence). The length of the CDR3 is 15 residues.

This clone was counted once. The gene calls are TRBV27 and TRBJ1-4, with a possible D match to TRBD1 (6 bases). This CDR3 has 17 amino acids. Germline V gives CDR1 MNHEY, CDR2 SMNVEV (reference sequence). Trimming pared 5 bases from V and 8 bases from J, leaving 24 bases between. The CDR3 sequence: CASSPKTTGRVREKLFF. CDR3 nucleotides: TGTGCCAGCAGTCCGAAAACTACAGGGCGTGTTAGGGAAAAACTGTTTTTT.

In this sample, this clone turned up a few times. This chain uses TRBV12-5 with TRBJ1-2, with 7 bases aligning to TRBD1. Per the germline V gene, CDR1 is LGHNT and CDR2 is FRNRAP. Trimming at V came to 0 bases and at J to 4 bases, leaving 8 bases not matched to a gene. The CDR3 is made up of 16 amino acids. The CDR3 region is CASGLVRAGGSYGYTF. Here the CDR3 DNA reads TGTGCTAGTGGTTTGGTACGGGCAGGGGGTAGCTATGGCTACACCTTC.

This chain connects TRBV11-2 to TRBJ1-1; 10 bases agree with TRBD1. This CDR3 has 16 amino acids. V shed 0 bases, J shed 4 bases, and the junction held 5 bases outside the gene matches. Germline CDR1 SGHAT, CDR2 FQNNGV. In nucleotides, the CDR3 is TGTGCCAGCAGCTTAGATCGGGACAGGGGAGGCACTGAAGCTTTCTTT. Translated, it gives CASSLDRDRGGTEAFF.

CDR3 DNA sequence: TGTGCCAGCAGCGTAGTGGGGCGCGGGAGTGGTGATGAGCAGTTCTTC. Amino acid sequence: CASSVVGRGSGDEQFF. The chain links TRBV9 to TRBJ2-1, with 7 bases that match TRBD2. J was trimmed by 8 bases and V by 0 bases; bases with no gene match: 11. Germline V gives CDR1 SGDLS, CDR2 YYNGEE. The length of the CDR3 is 16 residues.

The chain couples TRBV19 to TRBJ2-6, with TRBD2 as a possible D gene (7 bases). Deletions cut 4 bases from V and 0 bases from J, with 16 bases between. The CDR3 has 18 amino acids. Germline lookup yields CDR1 LNHDA and CDR2 SQIVND (reference sequence). The CDR3 DNA is TGTGCCAGTAGTAAAGGGGGGGTTATCCGCTCTGGGGCCAACGTCCTGACTTTC. This gives the protein CASSKGGVIRSGANVLTF.

V and J are TRBV7-9 and TRBJ2-1; no reliable D call. Trimming took 2 bases from V and 5 from J, leaving 10 bases between them. This CDR3 region has 14 residues. Germline V gene data show CDR1 as SEHNR and CDR2 as FQNEAQ (reference sequence). CDR3 nucleotide sequence: TGTGCCAGCAGCTTATCGAGGTTGAACAATGAGCAGTTCTTC. It is translated as CASSLSRLNNEQFF.

This chain uses TRBV6-1 with TRBJ2-7; D is unresolved. Germline loops: CDR1 MNHNS, CDR2 SASEGT. Trimming took off 6 bases at V and 1 base at J, with 16 bases between the two ends. The CDR3 is made up of 15 amino acids. The CDR3 DNA sequence: TGTGCCAGCAGCCCATCTCCCCTACGATCCTACGAGCAGTACTTC. The encoded protein is CASSPSPLRSYEQYF.

In its sample, this clone was seen a few times. The V and J genes are TRBV27 and TRBJ2-2, with 7 bases fitting TRBD1. The germline V gene has CDR1 MNHEY and CDR2 SMNVEV (reference sequence). There are 15 residues in the CDR3. J was trimmed by 5 bases and V by 5 bases; bases with no gene match: 8. The CDR3 spells CASSDHRGGTGELFF. For the CDR3, the DNA is TGTGCCAGCAGTGACCACAGGGGTGGTACCGGGGAGCTGTTTTTT.

The rearrangement uses TRBV28 and TRBJ2-3; D uncertain. V was pared by 3 bases and J by 1 base, with 11 bases between. The CDR3 has 15 residues. CDR1 MDHEN and CDR2 SYDVKM come from the germline V gene. As DNA, the CDR3 is TGTGCCAGCAGTTTTATGGGGTATGGCACAGATACGCAGTATTTT. The encoded protein is CASSFMGYGTDTQYF.

This clone was counted a single time. This sequence joins TRBV7-2 and TRBJ2-1; 7 bases map to TRBD1. Germline V gene lookup returns CDR1 SGHTA and CDR2 FQGNSA. The CDR3 spans 15 residues. V shed 2 bases, J shed 10 bases, and the junction held 11 bases outside the gene matches. The CDR3 loop is CASSLTGEGAIEQFF. CDR3 DNA sequence: TGTGCCAGCAGCTTAACAGGGGAAGGGGCAATCGAGCAGTTCTTC. Full variable domain (rest looked up from reference TRBV7-2 and TRBJ2-1): GAGVSQSPSNKVTEKGKDVELRCDPISGHTALYWYRQSLGQGLEFLIYFQGNSAPDKSGLPSDRFSAERTGGSVSTLTIQRTQQEDSAVYLCASSLTGEGAIEQFFGPGTRLTVL.

The V gene is TRBV28, the J gene TRBJ1-3, with D perhaps matching TRBD1 (5 bases). The CDR3 is 17 amino acids. CDR1 and CDR2 from the germline V gene are MDHEN and SYDVKM. The V and J ends lost 3 bases and 6 bases respectively, with 21 bases between them. This chain's CDR3 is CASSFPAMGGDQNTIYF. The CDR3 coding sequence is TGTGCCAGCAGTTTTCCCGCGATGGGGGGGGACCAAAACACCATATATTTT. Filled out from reference TRBV28 and TRBJ1-3, the complete variable domain reads DVKVTQSSRYLVKRTGEKVFLECVQDMDHENMFWYRQDPGLGLRLIYFSYDVKMKEKGDIPEGYSVSREKKERFSLILESASTNQTSMYLCASSFPAMGGDQNTIYFGEGSWLTVV.

The chain employs TRBV11-2 and TRBJ1-2; TRBD1 agrees at 9 bases. The CDR3 extends over 14 amino acids. Losses at the gene ends were 0 bases for V and 6 bases for J; bases not matched to a gene: 2. The germline V gene encodes CDR1 SGHAT and CDR2 FQNNGV. The CDR3 DNA sequence: TGTGCCAGCAGCTTAGATGGACAGGGGAATGGCTACACCTTC. It encodes CASSLDGQGNGYTF.

J is TRBJ2-5 and V is TRBV6-4; D perhaps matches TRBD2 (5 bases). The better agreement between TRBJ2-7 and the DNA end casts doubt on the J call. Germline V CDR1 and CDR2: MRHNA, SNTAGT. The CDR3 covers 15 residues. The CDR3 sequence: CASSVREGALREQYF. As DNA, the CDR3 is TGTGCCAGCAGTGTACGAGAGGGAGCGCTTCGCGAGCAGTACTTC.

Only one count was recorded for this clone. Compared with germline, one end of the junction differs, possibly owing to a read error. The chain uses TRBV7-7 and TRBJ2-1; TRBD1 might be the D (5 bases). This CDR3 comprises 14 residues. Germline CDR1 reads SSHAT; CDR2 reads FNYEAQ (reference sequence). CDR3 nucleotide sequence: TGTGCTAGCAGCTTAGGGGCCCGTCCCGATGAGCAGTTCTTC. Its translation is CASSLGARPDEQFF.

This clone was found once. The genes are TRBV4-2 and TRBJ2-7, with 8 bases fitting TRBD2. CDR3 length: 16 residues. Germline assignment: CDR1 LGHNA and CDR2 YNFKEQ. Trimming removed 2 bases from V and 2 bases from J; junction bases left unmatched: 8. The CDR3 DNA reads TGTGCCAGCAGCCAACCTCCACTAGCGGCCACCTACGAGCAGTACTTC. Protein: CASSQPPLAATYEQYF.

The chain is built from TRBV25-1 and TRBJ2-4; 7 bases are shared with TRBD1. Germline CDR1 and CDR2: MGHDK and SYGVNS. V was pared by 4 bases and J by 1 base, with 7 bases of the junction left unmatched. The CDR3 runs to 16 residues. CDR3 in DNA: TGTGCCAGCAGTGGATTTCAGGGGGTGGCCAAAAACATTCAGTACTTC. Protein: CASSGFQGVAKNIQYF.